Below are 5 T cell receptor beta chains sequenced from a single sample in a study of blood T cell repertoires in COVID-19. The protocol was immunoSEQ multiplex PCR, while the TCRdb copy is restricted to in-frame clones and leaves out a portion. The table lists around 200,000 clones, about 83% of them singletons. The specimen was peripheral blood. The receptors shown here come from a man aged 18 to 29 with active or convalescent COVID-19.

V is TRBV4-2 and J is TRBJ1-5; D may be TRBD1 (5 bases). The ends were cut back, 0 bases at V and 7 bases at J, with 13 bases in the middle. This CDR3 contains 15 residues. CDR1 and CDR2 (germline): LGHNA, YNFKEQ. CDR3 region: CASSQDRGFEQPQHF. The CDR3 bases are TGTGCCAGCAGCCAAGATCGGGGGTTCGAACAGCCCCAGCATTTT.

A single count supports this clone. J is TRBJ2-6 and V is TRBV10-3; 12 bases agree with TRBD2. The ends lost 2 bases at V and 0 bases at J; junction bases unmatched: 11. The CDR3 loop spans 21 amino acids. Looked up from germline, CDR1 is ENHRY and CDR2 is SYGVKD. The CDR3 is CAISETYPGLAGSSGANVLTF. Here the CDR3 DNA reads TGTGCCATCAGTGAGACCTACCCTGGACTAGCGGGAAGCTCTGGGGCCAACGTCCTGACTTTC.

The chain couples TRBV6-6 to TRBJ2-6; unclear D gene. V was trimmed by 8 bases and J by 1 base, leaving 15 bases between them. Germline V lookup: CDR1 MNHNY, CDR2 SVGAGI (reference sequence). This CDR3 spans 16 amino acids. The DNA of the CDR3 is TGTGCCAGCTACGGCTACAGCCCGTCTGGGGCCAACGTCCTGACTTTC. Translating it yields CASYGYSPSGANVLTF.

V is TRBV23-1 and J is TRBJ1-5; 7 bases fit TRBD1. TRBV23-1 is identified as an open reading frame with a role that is uncertain. There are 14 residues in the CDR3. V trimming: 8 bases; J trimming: 4 bases; junction bases outside the gene matches: 8. In DNA, the CDR3 is TGCGCCAGCGGACCAGGGGGTTTTAATCAGCCCCAGCATTTT. Encoded protein: CASGPGGFNQPQHF.

This chain links TRBV5-4 with TRBJ2-1, with 10 bases aligning to TRBD1. The CDR3 totals 16 residues. Germline CDR1 SGHNT, CDR2 YYREEE (reference sequence). Trimming removed 5 bases from V and 4 bases from J; junction bases left unmatched: 9. CDR3 nucleotides: TGTGCCAGCAGGTCAACCGGGACAGGGGTGTACAATGAGCAGTTCTTC. This codes for CASRSTGTGVYNEQFF.